This passage covers 9 T cell receptor beta chains from one sample sequenced in a study of OX40 agonist ivuxolimab in advanced cancers. Using immunoSEQ multiplex PCR, the repertoire was profiled, and TCRdb retains in-frame clones only, with some absent. The sample has tens of thousands of clones; less than 90% are singletons. The sequencing here drew on CD4+ or CD8+ T cells sorted from blood, taken in a trial of the OX40 agonist ivuxolimab. Receptor source: an adult with an advanced solid tumor such as melanoma, head and neck, liver or kidney cancer.

This clone has only a few counts. This rearrangement joins TRBV7-8 to TRBJ1-2; D possibly corresponds to TRBD1 (5 bases). The CDR3 covers 13 residues. Trimming removed 5 bases at V and 7 bases at J, with 14 bases between. Germline loops: CDR1 SGHVS, CDR2 FQNEAQ. The CDR3 nucleotides read TGTGCCAGCAGCCCACAGGAAAAGAGTGGCTACACCTTC. Protein product: CASSPQEKSGYTF. Full variable domain (outside the CDR3, taken from reference TRBV7-8 and TRBJ1-2): GAGVSQSPRYKVAKRGQDVALRCDPISGHVSLFWYQQALGQGPEFLTYFQNEAQLDKSGLPSDRFFAERPEGSVSTLKIQRTQQEDSAVYLCASSPQEKSGYTFGSGTRLTVV.

This chain links TRBV28 with TRBJ2-7, with 12 bases aligning to TRBD2. CDR1 and CDR2 from the germline V gene are MDHEN and SYDVKM. V gave up 1 base and J gave up 4 bases; unmatched junction bases: 14. This CDR3 contains 19 residues. The CDR3 DNA reads as TGTGCCAGCAGTTTATCCCATCTAGCGGGAGGGATCTCTAGGTACGAGCAGTACTTC. Residues: CASSLSHLAGGISRYEQYF.

The rearrangement joins TRBV5-1 to TRBJ1-1; no clear D. Germline CDR1 reads SGHRS; CDR2 reads YFSETQ. V was pared by 4 bases and J by 2 bases, with 12 bases between. This CDR3 has 14 residues. The CDR3 DNA reads as TGCGCCAGCAGCACCTCGACGGCAAACACTGAAGCTTTCTTT. Residues: CASSTSTANTEAFF.

The chain recombines TRBV7-2 with TRBJ1-2; D remains ambiguous. CDR3 length equals 12 residues. CDR1 is SGHTA and CDR2 is FQGNSA in the germline V gene. V lost 7 bases, J lost 2 bases, and 8 bases lay in between. In DNA form, the CDR3 reads TGTGCCAGCACCCTGGCAAACTATGGCTACACCTTC. Translated, it gives CASTLANYGYTF.

The genes are TRBV5-6 and TRBJ1-3; tentative D call: TRBD1 (5 bases). The ends were cut back, 0 bases at V and 2 bases at J, with 9 bases in the middle. This CDR3 is built from 15 residues. Germline V gives CDR1 SGHDT, CDR2 YYEEEE. The CDR3 sequence is CASSLGGATGNTIYF. Written as DNA, the CDR3 is TGTGCCAGCAGCTTGGGAGGGGCCACTGGAAACACCATATATTTT. Drawing the rest from reference TRBV5-6 and TRBJ1-3, the complete variable domain is DAGVTQSPTHLIKTRGQQVTLRCSPKSGHDTVSWYQQALGQGPQFIFQYYEEEERQRGNFPDRFSGHQFPNYSSELNVNALLLGDSALYLCASSLGGATGNTIYFGEGSWLTVV.

This chain joins TRBV28 and TRBJ2-6; the D gene could be TRBD1 or TRBD2 (5 bases each). The CDR3 consists of 19 residues. Trimming left V 1 base short and J 0 bases short, with 16 bases between. In germline, CDR1 is MDHEN, CDR2 SYDVKM. CDR3 DNA sequence: TGTGCCAGCAGTTTATTGCAGGGACCGCATCCCTCTGGGGCCAACGTCCTGACTTTC. Translation gives CASSLLQGPHPSGANVLTF.

Of note for this clone: This may come from a read error, since a much larger clone is one base off. Different DNA sequences within this sample yield the same CDR3. The chain employs TRBV5-4 and TRBJ2-7; D is possibly TRBD1 or TRBD2 (6 bases each). V was pared by 6 bases and J by 0 bases, with 16 bases between. Germline V lookup: CDR1 SGHNT, CDR2 YYREEE (reference sequence). The CDR3 runs 15 residues. CDR3 coding DNA: TGTGCCAGCAACCGGTGGAGGGGGAGCTCCTACGAGCAGTACTTC. It translates to CASNRWRGSSYEQYF.

This clone was found once. This CDR3 is also generated by other DNA sequences in the sample. The rearrangement links TRBV18 to TRBJ2-7; TRBD1 might be the D (5 bases). Germline V gene data show CDR1 as KGHSH and CDR2 as LQKENI. There are 15 residues in the CDR3. V was clipped by 3 bases and J by 0 bases, with 12 bases between them. CDR3 residues: CASSPRDRNSYEQYF. The CDR3 region has the DNA TGTGCCAGCTCACCTCGAGACAGAAACTCCTACGAGCAGTACTTC.

Details on this clone: One end of the junction does not line up with germline, which may come from a read error. The V call is TRBV2, the J call TRBJ2-5, with 7 bases lining up with TRBD1. CDR3 length: 14 amino acids. In germline, CDR1 is SNHLY, CDR2 FYNNEI. The CDR3 DNA follows: TGTGCCAGCAGTTCAACAGGGGTCGTAGAGGCCCAGTACTTC. It encodes CASSSTGVVEAQYF.